These T cell receptor beta chains were read from a single sample in a study of T cell responses to AZD1222 COVID-19 vaccine. TCRdb's table, derived via immunoSEQ multiplex PCR, lists solely in-frame clones and lacks some. The table records 90,000 to 120,000 clones, around 91% of them present only once. The sample in question was peripheral blood, obtained on day 0 of AZD1222 vaccination. The receptors derive from an adult in good health. CDR3s include the opening cysteine and the closing phenylalanine or tryptophan. Fields, in order: J gene, V gene, CDR3 protein.

J: TRBJ2-1
V: TRBV3-1/TRBV3-2
CDR3: CASSQGGRREPEQFF

J: TRBJ2-2
V: TRBV6-2/TRBV6-3
CDR3: CASSRQGSASVPGELFF

J: TRBJ1-6
V: TRBV7-9
CDR3: CASSLDGAPTAPLHF

J: TRBJ2-7
V: TRBV5-1
CDR3: CASSPLTGNSYEQYF

J: TRBJ1-2
V: TRBV27
CDR3: CASSMSPVNYGYTF

J: TRBJ1-1
V: TRBV7-9
CDR3: CASVTGTTNTEAFF

J: TRBJ2-1
V: TRBV5-4
CDR3: CASSWGTNLNNEQFF

J: TRBJ1-5
V: TRBV20-1
CDR3: CSASGRGLSNQPQHF

J: TRBJ1-1
V: TRBV19
CDR3: CASSSGTIGTEAFF

J: TRBJ2-5
V: TRBV4-3
CDR3: CASSQDYSGGAETQYF

J: TRBJ2-6
V: TRBV2
CDR3: CASSAGTGSRGANVLTF

J: TRBJ2-5
V: TRBV7-2
CDR3: CASSLAFRDQETQYF

J: TRBJ1-5
V: TRBV27
CDR3: CASSSWGAPKDNQPQHF

J: TRBJ1-2
V: TRBV6-1
CDR3: CASSELGESPGYTF

J: TRBJ1-2
V: TRBV3-1/TRBV3-2
CDR3: CASSQGAGSNYGYTF

J: TRBJ1-3
V: TRBV4-2
CDR3: CASSQPTERSLGHGNTIYF

J: TRBJ1-3
V: TRBV29-1
CDR3: CSVEEDTIYF

J: TRBJ2-6
V: TRBV5-1
CDR3: CASSRDPGSPISGANVLTF

J: TRBJ1-1
V: TRBV6-5
CDR3: CASSLGLPDTEAFF

J: TRBJ1-1
V: TRBV27
CDR3: CASSPTGGWNTEAFF

J: TRBJ1-1
V: TRBV27
CDR3: CASSFSRGVHTEAFF

J: TRBJ2-1
V: TRBV5-1
CDR3: CASSLAVSAGGGREQFF

J: TRBJ2-3
V: TRBV18
CDR3: CASSPLDREAQYF

J: TRBJ1-5
V: TRBV6-5
CDR3: CASNIFNQPQHF

J: TRBJ2-3
V: TRBV25-1
CDR3: CASTGGTDTQYF

J: TRBJ2-7
V: TRBV5-1
CDR3: CASAGTGPSYEQYF

J: TRBJ2-7
V: TRBV5-1
CDR3: CASSPGTSDNEQYF

J: TRBJ1-5
V: TRBV15
CDR3: CATSRDNQPQHF

J: TRBJ1-2
V: TRBV19
CDR3: CASGGQTGYGYTF

J: TRBJ1-6
V: TRBV5-1
CDR3: CASSWIELTGKGSPLHF

J: TRBJ1-6
V: TRBV12-3/TRBV12-4
CDR3: CASSPSRGGPLHF

J: TRBJ1-1
V: TRBV12-3/TRBV12-4
CDR3: CASTGENTEAFF

J: TRBJ2-6
V: TRBV3-1/TRBV3-2
CDR3: CASSRTPGAGANVLTF

J: TRBJ2-5
V: TRBV4-3
CDR3: CASSQGGLGAETQYF

J: TRBJ2-5
V: TRBV19
CDR3: CASRAGGPGETQYF

J: TRBJ2-7
V: TRBV7-2
CDR3: CASSWGSRDEQYF

J: TRBJ1-1
V: TRBV11-2
CDR3: CASSLNLGGPSEAFF

J: TRBJ2-7
V: TRBV2
CDR3: CASLGQANYEQYF

J: TRBJ2-5
V: TRBV7-2
CDR3: CASSPPTRPLETQYF

J: TRBJ2-3
V: TRBV7-2
CDR3: CASSSKSGGAIDTQYF

J: TRBJ1-2
V: TRBV6-5
CDR3: CASSYLGDYGYTF

J: TRBJ1-1
V: TRBV5-1
CDR3: CASSLGQRQYTEAFF

J: TRBJ1-5
V: TRBV5-1
CDR3: CASSREGYGQPQHF

J: TRBJ2-7
V: TRBV6-2/TRBV6-3
CDR3: CASSHAGQGYEQYF

J: TRBJ2-7
V: TRBV5-4
CDR3: CASSDVGGPSYEQYF

J: TRBJ1-6
V: TRBV7-9
CDR3: CASSWTGTDNSPLHF

J: TRBJ2-5
V: TRBV7-2
CDR3: CASSMSRGLSMETQYF

J: TRBJ2-3
V: TRBV5-5
CDR3: CASSPSAVWGAYTDTQYF

J: TRBJ1-1
V: TRBV6-2/TRBV6-3
CDR3: CASSYPSKGGTNTEAFF

J: TRBJ1-5
V: TRBV19
CDR3: CASSPEQGVSNQPQHF

J: TRBJ1-6
V: TRBV5-6
CDR3: CASSLDDRGSPLHF

J: TRBJ2-3
V: TRBV7-9
CDR3: CASSFTGRRATVTQYF

J: TRBJ1-1
V: TRBV10-3
CDR3: CAIGRNTEAFF

J: TRBJ1-6
V: TRBV6-2/TRBV6-3
CDR3: CASSYGAAPLHF

J: TRBJ1-5
V: TRBV6-5
CDR3: CASSPRGSYQPQHF

J: TRBJ2-7
V: TRBV5-1
CDR3: CASSLFIPTYEQYF

J: TRBJ1-5
V: TRBV15
CDR3: CATSRGNQPQHF

J: TRBJ2-3
V: TRBV18
CDR3: CASSPRKHGTGGTDTQYF

J: TRBJ1-1
V: TRBV4-3
CDR3: CASSQMGQGKTEAFF

J: TRBJ1-6
V: TRBV7-2
CDR3: CASSLEGYNSPLHF